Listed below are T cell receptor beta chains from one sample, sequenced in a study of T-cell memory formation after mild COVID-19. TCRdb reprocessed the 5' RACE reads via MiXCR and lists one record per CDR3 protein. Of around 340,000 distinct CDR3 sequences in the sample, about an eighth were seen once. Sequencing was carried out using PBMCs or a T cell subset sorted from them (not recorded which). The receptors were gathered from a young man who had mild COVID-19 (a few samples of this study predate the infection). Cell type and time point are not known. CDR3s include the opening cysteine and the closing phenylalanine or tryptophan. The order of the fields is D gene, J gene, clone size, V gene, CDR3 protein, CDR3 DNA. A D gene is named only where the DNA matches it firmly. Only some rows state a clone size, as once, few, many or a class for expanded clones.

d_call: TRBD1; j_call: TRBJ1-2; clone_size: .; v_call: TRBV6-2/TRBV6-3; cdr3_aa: CASSYSGQGYYGYTF; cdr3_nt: TGTGCCAGCAGTTACTCGGGACAGGGGTACTATGGCTACACCTTC
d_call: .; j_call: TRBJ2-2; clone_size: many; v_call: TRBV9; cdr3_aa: CASSVGTLNTGELFF; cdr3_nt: TGTGCCAGCAGTGTCGGGACACTAAACACCGGGGAGCTGTTTTTT
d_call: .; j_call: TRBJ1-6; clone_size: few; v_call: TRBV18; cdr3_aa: CASSPVKSSYNSPLHF; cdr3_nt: TGTGCCAGCTCACCAGTAAAGAGCTCCTATAATTCACCCCTCCACTTT
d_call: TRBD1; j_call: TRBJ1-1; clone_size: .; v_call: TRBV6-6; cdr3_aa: CASSYKPPGQGMNTEAFF; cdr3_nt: TGTGCCAGCAGTTACAAGCCTCCGGGACAGGGGATGAACACTGAAGCTTTCTTT
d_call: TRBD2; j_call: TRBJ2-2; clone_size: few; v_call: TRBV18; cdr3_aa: CASSPRSGGRYDGELFF; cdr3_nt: TGTGCCAGCTCACCAAGAAGCGGGGGCCGTTACGACGGGGAGCTGTTTTTT
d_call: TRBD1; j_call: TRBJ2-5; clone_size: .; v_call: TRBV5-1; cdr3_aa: CASSIGTGGQQETQYF; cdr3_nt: TGCGCCAGCAGCATCGGGACAGGGGGCCAACAAGAGACCCAGTACTTC
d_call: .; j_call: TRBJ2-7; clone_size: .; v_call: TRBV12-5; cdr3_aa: CASGFRVDEQYF; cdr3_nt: TGTGCTAGTGGTTTCCGGGTGGACGAGCAGTACTTC
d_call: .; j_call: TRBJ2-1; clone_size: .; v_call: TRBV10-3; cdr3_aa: CAISEHVTSMEQFF; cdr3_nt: TGTGCCATCAGTGAGCATGTCACCTCTATGGAGCAGTTCTTC
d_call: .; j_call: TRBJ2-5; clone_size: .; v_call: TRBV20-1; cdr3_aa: CSAGQYVGETQYF; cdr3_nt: TGCAGTGCTGGGCAGTATGTCGGCGAGACCCAGTACTTC
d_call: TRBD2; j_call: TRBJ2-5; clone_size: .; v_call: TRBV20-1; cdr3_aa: CSVPSGGETQYF; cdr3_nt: TGCAGTGTTCCCAGCGGGGGTGAGACCCAGTACTTC